The 16 T cell receptor beta chains below come from one sample, sequenced in a study of T cell changes during pregnancy in multiple sclerosis. Some clones are missing from TCRdb's copy, which holds only in-frame ones; the method was immunoSEQ multiplex PCR. The sample carries 130,000 or so clones, under 95% recorded once. Sequences were derived from peripheral blood, sampled before pregnancy. These receptors all come from a female donor with multiple sclerosis, enrolled in a pregnancy study.

In its sample, this clone was seen once. This sequence joins TRBV28 and TRBJ1-2, with 11 bases aligning to TRBD1. V was pared by 4 bases and J by 5 bases, with 9 bases of the junction left unmatched. Per germline, CDR1 MDHEN and CDR2 SYDVKM. The CDR3 runs to 16 residues. CDR3 region: CASSSGWTGGEYGYTF. DNA for the CDR3: TGTGCCAGCAGTTCCGGATGGACAGGGGGCGAGTATGGCTACACCTTC.

The V and J genes are TRBV19 and TRBJ2-7; D might be TRBD2 (6 bases). V gave up 3 bases and J gave up 5 bases, with 14 bases separating them. The V gene's germline CDR1 is LNHDA and CDR2 SQIVND (reference sequence). This CDR3 region has 14 residues. The DNA for the CDR3 is TGTGCCAGTAGTATGGCGGGGTACCCCCACGAGCAGTACTTC. As protein: CASSMAGYPHEQYF.

V is TRBV5-1 and J is TRBJ2-3, with TRBD2 matching 15 bases. V was clipped by 3 bases and J by 2 bases; unmatched bases: 7. The length of the CDR3 is 18 residues. Germline assignment: CDR1 SGHRS and CDR2 YFSETQ. In nucleotides, the CDR3 is TGCGCCAGCAGCTCCGGACTAGCGGGGGGGCCGATCACAGATACGCAGTATTTT. Residues: CASSSGLAGGPITDTQYF.

V is TRBV5-1 and J is TRBJ2-5; tentative D call: TRBD2 (7 bases). Trimming removed 4 bases at V and 5 bases at J, with 12 bases between. The CDR3 extends over 13 amino acids. Germline CDR1 is SGHRS and CDR2 is YFSETQ. The CDR3 sequence is CASSPEGGETQYF. As DNA, the CDR3 is TGCGCCAGCAGCCCCGAGGGGGGGGAGACCCAGTACTTC. Full variable domain (remainder filled in from reference TRBV5-1 and TRBJ2-5): KAGVTQTPRYLIKTRGQQVTLSCSPISGHRSVSWYQQTPGQGLQFLFEYFSETQRNKGNFPGRFSGRQFSNSRSEMNVSTLELGDSALYLCASSPEGGETQYFGPGTRLLVL.

V usage is TRBV5-4 and J usage is TRBJ2-3; 8 bases map to TRBD2. CDR1 and CDR2 from the germline V gene are SGHNT and YYREEE (reference sequence). Trimming removed 1 base from V and 2 bases from J; junction bases left unmatched: 3. The CDR3 runs to 15 residues. This chain's CDR3 is CASSLRGGLTDTQYF. CDR3 DNA: TGTGCCAGCAGCTTGCGGGGGGGCCTCACAGATACGCAGTATTTT.

The V and J genes are TRBV29-1 and TRBJ2-1; 11 nucleotides line up with TRBD1. This CDR3 comprises 16 residues. Per germline, CDR1 SQVTM and CDR2 ANQGSEA. J was trimmed by 9 bases and V by 5 bases; bases with no gene match: 15. CDR3 DNA sequence: TGCAGCGTTCCCAGCACCGGGACAGGGGGAATGGGTGAGCAGTTCTTC. Translated, it gives CSVPSTGTGGMGEQFF.

The J gene is TRBJ1-1, the V gene TRBV11-2; D is possibly TRBD1 (6 bases). V lost 5 bases and J 4 bases, leaving 20 bases between the germline ends. This CDR3 has 16 residues. From germline, CDR1 is SGHAT and CDR2 FQNNGV. Here the CDR3 reads CASSLWGLRRGTEAFF. The CDR3 DNA reads TGTGCCAGCAGCCTCTGGGGGCTAAGACGGGGCACTGAAGCTTTCTTT.

The gene calls are TRBV15 and TRBJ1-1; D not resolved. The germline V gene encodes CDR1 LNHNV and CDR2 YYDKDF (reference sequence). Trimming cost V 1 base and J 1 base, with 7 bases left between them. This CDR3 region has 14 residues. CDR3 coding DNA: TGTGCCACCAGCAGAGGGGAGAAGAACACTGAAGCTTTCTTT. Encoded protein: CATSRGEKNTEAFF.

V and J are TRBV10-3 and TRBJ1-2; tentative D call: TRBD1 (5 bases). Trimming took 8 bases from V and 0 from J, leaving 19 bases between them. This CDR3 has 16 residues. Germline V gives CDR1 ENHRY, CDR2 SYGVKD. The CDR3 nucleotides are TGTGCCATCCAAGACCCGGGACTTACTACTAACTATGGCTACACCTTC. As protein: CAIQDPGLTTNYGYTF.

The V call is TRBV5-4, the J call TRBJ1-2, with a weak D call TRBD1 (5 bases). The germline V gene encodes CDR1 SGHNT and CDR2 YYREEE (reference sequence). There are 16 residues in the CDR3. Trimming stripped 0 bases from V and 1 base from J, with 13 bases between. CDR3 DNA: TGTGCCAGCAGCTTGGACGGCAGGGTGGTTAACTATGGCTACACCTTC. This sequence encodes CASSLDGRVVNYGYTF.

The chain combines TRBV29-1 with TRBJ2-1; the match to TRBD2 covers 9 bases. The germline V gene has CDR1 SQVTM and CDR2 ANQGSEA. The CDR3 is 14 amino acids. Losses at the gene ends were 7 bases for V and 10 bases for J; bases not matched to a gene: 14. This CDR3 reads CSARASGAFVEQFF. The DNA for the CDR3 is TGCAGCGCCCGGGCTAGCGGGGCGTTCGTGGAGCAGTTCTTC.

The chain is built from TRBV7-3 and TRBJ1-2; 11 positions match TRBD1. Trimming cost V 1 base and J 7 bases; bases outside gene matches: 2. Germline CDR1 reads SGHTA; CDR2 reads FQGTGA. This CDR3 contains 14 residues. The CDR3 protein is CASSLKGTGGGYTF. CDR3 bases: TGTGCCAGCAGCTTAAAAGGGACAGGGGGTGGCTACACCTTC.

The table lists this clone with a count of one. This chain uses TRBV30 with TRBJ1-1, with 7 bases identical to TRBD1. CDR1 is GTSNPN and CDR2 is SVGIG in the germline V gene (reference sequence). CDR3 size: 14 residues. J lost 2 bases, V lost 2 bases, and 5 bases had no gene match. The CDR3 region has the DNA TGTGCCTGGAGTTCTGGGACAGCTAACACTGAAGCTTTCTTT. Amino acid sequence: CAWSSGTANTEAFF.

The chain links TRBV5-1 to TRBJ1-4, with D possibly TRBD1 on 5 matching bases. CDR3 length equals 15 residues. Germline V lookup: CDR1 SGHRS, CDR2 YFSETQ. Trimming stripped 4 bases from V and 0 bases from J, with 10 bases between. The CDR3 nucleotides are TGCGCCAGCAGCAAAGAGACAGCAACTAATGAAAAACTGTTTTTT. This translates into CASSKETATNEKLFF.

The chain joins TRBV7-6 to TRBJ1-3; perhaps TRBD1 as D (6 bases). CDR1 SGHVS and CDR2 FNYEAQ come from the germline V gene. The germline V and J ends were trimmed by 5 bases and 5 bases, with 16 bases remaining between them. This CDR3 contains 15 residues. This CDR3 is CASSPDRTARNTIYF. The DNA of the CDR3 is TGTGCCAGCAGCCCAGACAGGACTGCCCGAAACACCATATATTTT.

The chain uses TRBV19 and TRBJ2-7; weak D call: TRBD1 (5 bases). The ends were cut back, 10 bases at V and 0 bases at J, with 16 bases in the middle. The CDR3 is made up of 14 amino acids. The germline CDR1 and CDR2 sequences are LNHDA and SQIVND (reference sequence). Written as DNA, the CDR3 is TGTGCCACCAAGTACGACAGAACCTCCTACGAGCAGTACTTC. As protein: CATKYDRTSYEQYF.